This T cell receptor beta chain was sequenced during a study of monozygotic twins with inflammatory bowel disease. Details on this clonotype: As yet, its antigen is unknown.

Study-level findings and limits: IBD patients had lower TCRbeta diversity (inverse Simpson) than healthy co-twins.

The CDR3 is 17 residues long. Germline lookup yields CDR1 SGHNT and CDR2 YYREEE (reference sequence). Researchers used approximately 3,800 ng of total RNA for each TCR library. TCRdb reanalyzed the 5' RACE reads, giving one entry per CDR3 protein sequence and no DNA. The data show approximately 85,000 distinct CDR3 sequences, and the top ten clones hold approximately 7.4%. V is TRBV5-4 and J is TRBJ1-1. Source material: blood. The sequence was obtained from a human donor with ulcerative colitis or Crohn's disease, or a healthy co-twin of an affected twin (not recorded which). Here the CDR3 reads CASSLGSVGGMNTEAFF.